These 20 T cell receptor beta chains originate from one sample sequenced in a study of cytomegalovirus exposure and HLA in healthy donors. PCR was performed using 60 Vbeta and 13 Jbeta primers. Generated by immunoSEQ multiplex PCR, the TCRdb table keeps only in-frame clones and is missing some. The repertoire table contains fewer than 200,000 clones. The specimen sequenced was PBMCs. These receptors came from a man aged 25-45 years in good health and CMV-seronegative.

The chain is built from TRBV4-1 and TRBJ1-5; D is ambiguous. Trimming cost V 1 base and J 5 bases, with 18 bases left between them. Germline CDR1 MGHRA, CDR2 YSYEKL. This CDR3 has 17 residues. Written as DNA, the CDR3 is TGCGCCAGCAGCCAAGGACGGGCGAGAGGGATGGATCAGCCCCAGCATTTT. The encoded protein is CASSQGRARGMDQPQHF.

V gene TRBV5-5 combines with J gene TRBJ2-7, with 8 bases aligning to TRBD2. This CDR3 has 14 amino acids. The ends lost 5 bases at V and 2 bases at J; junction bases unmatched: 6. Germline V gene lookup returns CDR1 SGHKS and CDR2 YYEKEE (reference sequence). CDR3 in DNA: TGTGCCAGCAGTTCTAGCGGGTTCGCCTACGAGCAGTACTTC. This codes for CASSSSGFAYEQYF. Based on the CDR3 plus reference TRBV5-5 and TRBJ2-7, the full variable domain is DAGVTQSPTHLIKTRGQQVTLRCSPISGHKSVSWYQQVLGQGPQFIFQYYEKEERGRGNFPDRFSARQFPNYSSELNVNALLLGDSALYLCASSSSGFAYEQYFGPGTRLTVT.

V is TRBV30 and J is TRBJ1-4; 10 nucleotides line up with TRBD1. V was pared by 1 base and J by 8 bases, with 4 bases of the junction left unmatched. CDR3 length: 14 residues. Germline V gene sequence: CDR1 GTSNPN, CDR2 SVGIG (reference sequence). CDR3 bases: TGTGCCTGGAGTGGACAGGGGGCCCGGGAAAAACTGTTTTTT. Encoded protein: CAWSGQGAREKLFF.

This chain joins TRBV9 and TRBJ2-7; 12 bases are shared with TRBD1. The CDR3 contains 16 residues. The germline gives CDR1 SGDLS, CDR2 YYNGEE. V lost 0 bases to trimming and J lost 6 bases; unmatched junction nucleotides: 7. In nucleotides, the CDR3 is TGTGCCAGCAGCGTAGGAAGCGCGGGACAGGGGGCCGAGCAGTACTTC. As protein: CASSVGSAGQGAEQYF.

This chain uses TRBV18 with TRBJ2-3; 15 bases fit TRBD2. Germline V gene sequence: CDR1 KGHSH, CDR2 LQKENI. The V segment lost 0 bases and the J segment 8 bases; nucleotides outside the gene matches: 6. The CDR3 sequence is 17 residues long. The CDR3 loop is CASSPPGTSGGQGTQYF. In nucleotides, the CDR3 is TGTGCCAGCTCACCACCCGGGACTAGCGGGGGGCAGGGTACGCAGTATTTT.

V and J are TRBV5-4 and TRBJ2-5; D is unclear. Per the germline V gene, CDR1 is SGHNT and CDR2 is YYREEE (reference sequence). V dropped 2 bases and J dropped 3 bases, with 8 bases sitting between them. CDR3 size: 13 residues. CDR3: CASSFYPEETQYF. The CDR3 nucleotides read TGTGCCAGCAGCTTTTACCCGGAAGAGACCCAGTACTTC.

The V and J genes are TRBV5-1 and TRBJ2-3; 14 positions agree with TRBD2. In germline, CDR1 is SGHRS, CDR2 YFSETQ. This CDR3 is 16 amino acids long. Trimming removed 2 bases from V and 3 bases from J; junction bases left unmatched: 2. CDR3 coding DNA: TGCGCCAGCAGCTTCGGGACTAGCGGGAGAACAGATACGCAGTATTTT. It translates to CASSFGTSGRTDTQYF. The variable domain in full, completed from reference TRBV5-1 and TRBJ2-3, reads KAGVTQTPRYLIKTRGQQVTLSCSPISGHRSVSWYQQTPGQGLQFLFEYFSETQRNKGNFPGRFSGRQFSNSRSEMNVSTLELGDSALYLCASSFGTSGRTDTQYFGPGTRLTVL.

The CDR3 loop reads CASTKGVPTYEQYF. The CDR3 nucleotides read TGTGCCAGCACCAAAGGGGTTCCCACCTACGAGCAGTACTTC. The chain is built from TRBV28 and TRBJ2-7; possible D gene TRBD1, 5 bases. There are 14 residues in the CDR3. Per the germline V gene, CDR1 is MDHEN and CDR2 is SYDVKM. V shed 7 bases and J shed 2 bases, with 15 bases lying between them.

V is TRBV11-3 and J is TRBJ2-1; D might be TRBD2 (5 bases). Trimming pared 5 bases from V and 12 bases from J, leaving 14 bases between. The CDR3 runs to 12 residues. Per germline, CDR1 SGHNT and CDR2 YENEEA. CDR3 sequence: CASSPGGFGQFF. The CDR3 bases are TGTGCCAGCAGCCCAGGAGGATTTGGGCAGTTCTTC.

The rearrangement uses TRBV6-1 and TRBJ2-7; TRBD2 matches at 9 bases. Germline V lookup: CDR1 MNHNS, CDR2 SASEGT. The trim removed 5 bases at V and 4 bases at J, leaving 6 bases unmatched. The CDR3 is 14 residues long. CDR3 sequence: CASSIAGERYEQYF. CDR3 DNA sequence: TGTGCCAGCAGTATAGCGGGGGAAAGGTACGAGCAGTACTTC.

J is TRBJ1-5 and V is TRBV21-1. TRBV21-1 is a listed pseudogene. CDR3 size: 15 residues. This chain's CDR3 is CASSKRGGSNQPQHF. CDR3 DNA sequence: TGTGCCAGCAGCAAACGGGGGGGGAGCAATCAGCCCCAGCATTTT.

The rearrangement uses TRBV7-8 and TRBJ1-2; D call uncertain. The ends were cut back, 5 bases at V and 8 bases at J, with 15 bases in the middle. CDR1 and CDR2 from the germline V gene are SGHVS and FQNEAQ. The CDR3 spans 13 residues. CDR3 in amino acids: CASSPGGPRGYTF. CDR3 DNA: TGTGCCAGCAGCCCGGGAGGGCCGCGGGGCTACACCTTC.

V usage is TRBV4-2 and J usage is TRBJ2-2, with 8 bases aligning to TRBD1. The J segment lost 1 base and the V segment lost 7 bases, leaving 5 bases of the junction unmatched. The CDR3 is made up of 15 amino acids. Germline V gene sequence: CDR1 LGHNA, CDR2 YNFKEQ. CDR3 protein: CASNPGTGNTGELFF. In nucleotides, the CDR3 is TGTGCCAGCAATCCCGGGACAGGGAACACCGGGGAGCTGTTTTTT.

CDR3 loop: CATSRDRAETQYF. CDR3 nucleotide sequence: TGTGCCACCAGCAGGGACAGGGCGGAGACCCAGTACTTC. J is TRBJ2-5 and V is TRBV15, with 8 bases fitting TRBD1. The CDR3 is made up of 13 amino acids. V shed 3 bases, J shed 5 bases, and the junction held 2 bases outside the gene matches. The germline V gene encodes CDR1 LNHNV and CDR2 YYDKDF (reference sequence).

The J gene is TRBJ1-3, the V gene TRBV11-3; D gene ambiguous. V was trimmed by 4 bases and J by 2 bases, leaving 12 bases between them. This CDR3 region has 15 residues. Germline V gene sequence: CDR1 SGHNT, CDR2 YENEEA. The CDR3 sequence is CASSYSVAAGNTIYF. Here the CDR3 DNA reads TGTGCCAGCAGCTATTCAGTAGCCGCTGGAAACACCATATATTTT.

V is TRBV29-1 and J is TRBJ2-4; 10 nucleotides line up with TRBD2. Trimming at V came to 6 bases and at J to 4 bases, leaving 12 bases not matched to a gene. This CDR3 is 16 amino acids long. Germline CDR1 reads SQVTM; CDR2 reads ANQGSEA. The CDR3 region is CSVQQTPSGGKNIQYF. CDR3 nucleotides: TGCAGCGTCCAACAAACCCCTAGCGGGGGTAAAAACATTCAGTACTTC.

J is TRBJ2-7 and V is TRBV5-4; D is perhaps TRBD2 (6 bases). The germline CDR1 and CDR2 sequences are SGHNT and YYREEE (reference sequence). The CDR3 length is 17 residues. V dropped 0 bases and J dropped 0 bases, with 16 bases sitting between them. The CDR3 here is CASSLGGSGLSSYEQYF. CDR3 DNA sequence: TGTGCCAGCAGCTTGGGCGGTAGCGGCCTAAGCTCCTACGAGCAGTACTTC.

V gene TRBV5-8 combines with J gene TRBJ2-1, with D uncertain. The CDR3 runs 15 residues. Germline V gene lookup returns CDR1 SGHTS and CDR2 YDEGEE. Between the trimmed V and J ends, which lost 1 base and 7 bases, there was a span of 15 bases. CDR3 amino acids: CASSLQTKARNEQFF. The CDR3 bases are TGTGCCAGCAGCTTGCAGACAAAAGCCAGGAATGAGCAGTTCTTC.

The gene calls are TRBV19 and TRBJ1-5; D unresolved. This CDR3 region has 14 residues. V was pared by 7 bases and J by 3 bases, with 13 bases between. CDR1 and CDR2 (germline): LNHDA, SQIVND (reference sequence). CDR3 in amino acids: CASTPGLNNQPQHF. The CDR3 DNA follows: TGTGCCAGTACCCCAGGACTGAACAATCAGCCCCAGCATTTT.

The V call is TRBV19, the J call TRBJ1-2; a possible D gene is TRBD1 (6 bases). Trimming took 3 bases from V and 0 from J, leaving 8 bases between them. The CDR3 extends over 14 amino acids. In germline, CDR1 is LNHDA, CDR2 SQIVND (reference sequence). The CDR3 loop is CASSISGANYGYTF. CDR3 coding DNA: TGTGCCAGTAGTATTTCAGGGGCTAACTATGGCTACACCTTC. The whole variable domain, filled in from reference TRBV19 and TRBJ1-2, reads DGGITQSPKYLFRKEGQNVTLSCEQNLNHDAMYWYRQDPGQGLRLIYYSQIVNDFQKGDIAEGYSVSREKKESFPLTVTSAQKNPTAFYLCASSISGANYGYTFGSGTRLTVV.